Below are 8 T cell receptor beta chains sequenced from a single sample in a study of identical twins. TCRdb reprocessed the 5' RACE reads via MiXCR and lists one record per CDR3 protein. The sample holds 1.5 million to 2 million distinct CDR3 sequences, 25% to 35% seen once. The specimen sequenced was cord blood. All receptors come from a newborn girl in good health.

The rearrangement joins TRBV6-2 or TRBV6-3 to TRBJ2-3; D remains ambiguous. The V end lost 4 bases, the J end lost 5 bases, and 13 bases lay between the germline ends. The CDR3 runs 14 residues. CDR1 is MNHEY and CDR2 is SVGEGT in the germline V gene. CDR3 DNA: TGTGCCAGCAGTTCCGCGTCGGTGGGAGATACGCAGTATTTT. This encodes CASSSASVGDTQYF.

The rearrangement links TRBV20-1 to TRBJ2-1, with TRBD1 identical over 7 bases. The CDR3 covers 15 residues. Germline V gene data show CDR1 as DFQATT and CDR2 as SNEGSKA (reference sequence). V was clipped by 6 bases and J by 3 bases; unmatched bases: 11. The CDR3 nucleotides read TGCAGTGCGCCCGACAGGGAGTCCCTCTACAATGAGCAGTTCTTC. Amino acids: CSAPDRESLYNEQFF.

CDR3 in amino acids: CASKGTGASTQYF. The CDR3 DNA follows: TGTGCCTCTAAGGGTACAGGGGCCTCAACCCAGTACTTC. The chain uses TRBV7-9 and TRBJ2-7; 7 nucleotides match TRBD1. Germline V gene data show CDR1 as SEHNR and CDR2 as FQNEAQ (reference sequence). CDR3 size: 13 residues. V was clipped by 11 bases and J by 10 bases; unmatched bases: 17. The variable domain in full, with the rest retrieved from reference TRBV7-9 and TRBJ2-7, is DTGVSQNPRHKITKRGQNVTFRCDPISEHNRLYWYRQTLGQGPEFLTYFQNEAQLEKSRLLSDRFSAERPKGSFSTLEIQRTEQGDSAMYLCASKGTGASTQYFGPGTRLTVT.

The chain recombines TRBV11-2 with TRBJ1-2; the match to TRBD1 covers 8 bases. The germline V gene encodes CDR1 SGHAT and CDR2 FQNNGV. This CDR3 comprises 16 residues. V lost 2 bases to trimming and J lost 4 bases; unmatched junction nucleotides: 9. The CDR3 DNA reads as TGTGCCAGCAGCTTAAGAGGACAGGGTTCTTCCTATGGCTACACCTTC. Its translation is CASSLRGQGSSYGYTF.

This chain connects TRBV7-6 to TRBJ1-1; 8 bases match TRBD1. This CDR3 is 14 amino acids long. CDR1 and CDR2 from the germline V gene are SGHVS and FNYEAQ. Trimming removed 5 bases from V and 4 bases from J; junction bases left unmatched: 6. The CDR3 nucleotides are TGTGCCAGCAGCCAGGACAGGGCATCCACTGAAGCTTTCTTT. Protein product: CASSQDRASTEAFF.

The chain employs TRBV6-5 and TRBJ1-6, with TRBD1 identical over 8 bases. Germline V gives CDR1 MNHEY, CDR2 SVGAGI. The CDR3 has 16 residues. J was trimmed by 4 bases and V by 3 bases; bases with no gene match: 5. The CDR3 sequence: CASSYGDRMYNSPLHF. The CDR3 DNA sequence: TGTGCCAGCAGTTATGGGGACAGGATGTATAATTCACCCCTCCACTTT.

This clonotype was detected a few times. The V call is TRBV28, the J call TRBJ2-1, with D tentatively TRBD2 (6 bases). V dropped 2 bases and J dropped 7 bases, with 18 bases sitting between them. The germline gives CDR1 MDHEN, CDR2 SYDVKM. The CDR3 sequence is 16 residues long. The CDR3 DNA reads TGTGCCAGCAGTTTACGTCTAGCGAGGATGGGGAATGAGCAGTTCTTC. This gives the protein CASSLRLARMGNEQFF.

DNA for the CDR3: TGTGCCAGCAGCCCGGGGGGGCACTTCGACGAGCAGTACTTC. Translation gives CASSPGGHFDEQYF. The J gene is TRBJ2-4, the V gene TRBV3-1; TRBD2 aligns across 8 bases. The J call may be in error: the DNA end matches TRBJ2-7 better. Germline values: CDR1 LGHDT, CDR2 YNNKEL (reference sequence). This CDR3 region has 14 residues.